What follows are 13 T cell receptor beta chains derived from one specimen sequenced in a study of blood T cells in healthy people across ages. A sample-barcoded 5' primer and a J-beta primer mix were used in a second PCR of about 7 to 11 cycles. From the 5' RACE reads, TCRdb called clonotypes with MiXCR, one entry per CDR3 protein. The sample holds about 1 million distinct CDR3 sequences; more than 35% are singletons and the top ten take around 18%. The specimen was blood. These receptors all come from a woman aged 60-75 years in good health.

J is TRBJ2-3 and V is TRBV24-1; 7 nucleotides align to TRBD1. The CDR3 is 16 amino acids. Germline CDR1 and CDR2: KGHDR and SFDVKD. Trimming cost V 4 bases and J 0 bases; bases outside gene matches: 6. This chain's CDR3 is CATSDPGTDSTDTQYF. Written as DNA, the CDR3 is TGTGCCACCAGTGACCCCGGGACAGATAGCACAGATACGCAGTATTTT.

This clonotype was seen a handful of times. The chain has TRBV7-2 and TRBJ2-1; D unclear. This CDR3 comprises 13 residues. Germline V gene sequence: CDR1 SGHTA, CDR2 FQGNSA. The V gene lost 5 bases and the J gene lost 5 bases, with 10 bases spanning the gap. CDR3 amino acids: CASSQRTNNEQFF. The CDR3 nucleotides read TGTGCCAGCAGCCAACGAACTAACAATGAGCAGTTCTTC.

The table lists this clonotype with a few counts. The J gene is TRBJ2-4, the V gene TRBV3-1; TRBD1 matches 11 bases. Trimming removed 1 base from V and 0 bases from J; junction bases left unmatched: 8. The CDR3 is 19 amino acids. Germline CDR1 reads LGHDT; CDR2 reads YNNKEL (reference sequence). CDR3 region: CASSQGGSGQGVAKNIQYF. The CDR3 region has the DNA TGTGCCAGCAGCCAAGGTGGATCGGGACAGGGGGTAGCCAAAAACATTCAGTACTTC.

This clonotype has a single count. A much larger clone differs by one base, so this may be a read error. The rearrangement uses TRBV7-9 and TRBJ2-4; D may match TRBD1 or TRBD2 (5 bases each). Germline loops: CDR1 SEHNR, CDR2 FQNEAQ (reference sequence). There are 15 residues in the CDR3. V was pared by 1 base and J by 8 bases, with 15 bases between. In DNA, the CDR3 is TGTGCCAGCAGCTTAGGGATGGGGGAAGCGGACATTCAGTACTTC. Its protein is CASSLGMGEADIQYF.

This chain uses TRBV6-6 with TRBJ2-3; TRBD1 matches at 8 bases. Per the germline V gene, CDR1 is MNHNY and CDR2 is SVGAGI (reference sequence). The CDR3 covers 13 residues. With 6 bases clipped from V and 7 bases from J, the junction kept 6 bases outside the gene matches. The CDR3 is CASSQTGVNTQYF. The CDR3 DNA reads TGTGCCAGCAGCCAGACAGGGGTAAATACGCAGTATTTT.

The chain joins TRBV6-6 to TRBJ2-4; D is perhaps TRBD2 (6 bases). The J call may be in error: the DNA end matches TRBJ2-7 better. The CDR3 runs to 15 residues. The V gene's germline CDR1 is MNHNY and CDR2 SVGAGI (reference sequence). CDR3: CASRQTGAAYYEQYF. CDR3 coding DNA: TGTGCCAGCAGACAAACGGGAGCAGCTTACTACGAGCAGTACTTC.

This clonotype was counted only a few times. The rearrangement links TRBV5-5 to TRBJ2-7, with 7 positions matching TRBD1. V lost 2 bases, J lost 0 bases, and 8 bases stayed unmatched. The CDR3 extends over 16 amino acids. Germline V gene lookup returns CDR1 SGHKS and CDR2 YYEKEE (reference sequence). The CDR3 bases are TGTGCCAGCAGCTTAGGACAGGCCCAGCGCTCCTACGAGCAGTACTTC. The encoded protein is CASSLGQAQRSYEQYF. The full variable domain, rest sourced from reference TRBV5-5 and TRBJ2-7, is DAGVTQSPTHLIKTRGQQVTLRCSPISGHKSVSWYQQVLGQGPQFIFQYYEKEERGRGNFPDRFSARQFPNYSSELNVNALLLGDSALYLCASSLGQAQRSYEQYFGPGTRLTVT.

Points on this clonotype: One junction end does not reproduce the germline sequence, and a read error may be involved. The chain couples TRBV7-9 to TRBJ2-1; D is unclear. CDR3 length equals 11 residues. Per germline, CDR1 SEHNR and CDR2 FQNEAQ (reference sequence). The CDR3 protein is CASSLSTEQFF. CDR3 sequence (DNA): TGTGCCAGCAGCCTGTCTACAGAGCAGTTTTTC.

The CDR3 reads CASSPAYGTSGRGVETQYF. For the CDR3, the DNA is TGTGCCAGCAGTCCTGCTTACGGGACTAGCGGGAGAGGGGTGGAGACCCAGTACTTC. The chain recombines TRBV27 with TRBJ2-7; TRBD2 aligns across 14 bases. The J call could be wrong; TRBJ2-5 is a better fit for the DNA end. Germline V gene data show CDR1 as MNHEY and CDR2 as SMNVEV (reference sequence). The CDR3 extends over 19 amino acids.

This rearrangement joins TRBV5-5 to TRBJ2-3; no clear D. V dropped 0 bases and J dropped 4 bases, with 9 bases sitting between them. CDR1 and CDR2 (germline): SGHKS, YYEKEE (reference sequence). The CDR3 consists of 14 residues. The CDR3 DNA reads as TGTGCCAGCAGCTTGGAGGGTTTGGCAGATACGCAGTATTTT. It is translated as CASSLEGLADTQYF. Variable domain in full (rest from reference TRBV5-5 and TRBJ2-3): DAGVTQSPTHLIKTRGQQVTLRCSPISGHKSVSWYQQVLGQGPQFIFQYYEKEERGRGNFPDRFSARQFPNYSSELNVNALLLGDSALYLCASSLEGLADTQYFGPGTRLTVL.

Only a few counts were recorded for this clonotype. In DNA, the CDR3 is TGTGCCAGCAGTGGGCCGGGAAAACGGGAGACCCAGTACTTC. Residues: CASSGPGKRETQYF. This chain links TRBV27 with TRBJ2-5; a weak D match, TRBD2 (5 bases). V was trimmed by 5 bases and J by 5 bases, leaving 15 bases between them. This CDR3 spans 14 amino acids. Germline V gene data show CDR1 as MNHEY and CDR2 as SMNVEV (reference sequence).

This clonotype appeared once. The V and J genes are TRBV30 and TRBJ2-3, with TRBD2 identical over 7 bases. Germline V gives CDR1 GTSNPN, CDR2 SVGIG (reference sequence). The CDR3 is made up of 15 amino acids. J lost 2 bases, V lost 5 bases, and 10 bases had no gene match. CDR3 coding DNA: TGTGCCTGGGCCGTTGGGAGGGCTTTCACAGATACGCAGTATTTT. Encoded protein: CAWAVGRAFTDTQYF.

The chain links TRBV27 to TRBJ2-1, with TRBD2 as a possible D gene (6 bases). Trimming took off 9 bases at V and 2 bases at J, with 14 bases between the two ends. Germline V gene data show CDR1 as MNHEY and CDR2 as SMNVEV (reference sequence). The CDR3 length is 14 residues. The chain's CDR3 is CASWTGGTYNEQFF. CDR3 coding DNA: TGTGCCAGTTGGACTGGCGGGACCTACAATGAGCAGTTCTTC.